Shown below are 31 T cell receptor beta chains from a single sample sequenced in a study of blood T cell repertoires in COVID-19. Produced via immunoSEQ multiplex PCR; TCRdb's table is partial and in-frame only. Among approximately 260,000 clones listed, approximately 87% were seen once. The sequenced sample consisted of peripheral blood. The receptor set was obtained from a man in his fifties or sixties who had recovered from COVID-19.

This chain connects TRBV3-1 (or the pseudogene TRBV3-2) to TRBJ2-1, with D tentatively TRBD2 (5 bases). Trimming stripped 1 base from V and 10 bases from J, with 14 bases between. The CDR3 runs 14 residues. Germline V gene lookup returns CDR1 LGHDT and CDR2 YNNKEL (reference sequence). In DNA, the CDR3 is TGTGCCAGCAGCCAAGGCTCACTCCCGGGGGAGCAGTTCTTC. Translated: CASSQGSLPGEQFF.

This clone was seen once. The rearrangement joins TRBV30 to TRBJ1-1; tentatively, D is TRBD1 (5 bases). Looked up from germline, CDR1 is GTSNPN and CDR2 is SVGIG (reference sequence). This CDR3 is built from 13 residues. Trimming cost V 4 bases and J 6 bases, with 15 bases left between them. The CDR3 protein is CAWNFQGRSEAFF. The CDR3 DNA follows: TGTGCCTGGAATTTTCAGGGTAGGTCTGAAGCTTTCTTT.

The DNA for the CDR3 is TGTGCCAGCAGTTTAGACAGACTGAGGTCACCCCTCCACTTT. Protein sequence: CASSLDRLRSPLHF. The rearrangement uses TRBV28 and TRBJ1-6; D might be TRBD1 (5 bases). Per germline, CDR1 MDHEN and CDR2 SYDVKM. The V end was cut by 2 bases, the J end by 10 bases, with 12 bases between. This CDR3 has 14 residues.

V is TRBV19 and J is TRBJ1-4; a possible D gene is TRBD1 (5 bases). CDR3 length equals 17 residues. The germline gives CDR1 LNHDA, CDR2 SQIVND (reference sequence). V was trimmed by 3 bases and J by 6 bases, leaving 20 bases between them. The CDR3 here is CASSMRFLAGNYEKLFF. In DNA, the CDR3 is TGTGCCAGTAGTATGCGGTTCCTGGCAGGGAATTATGAAAAACTGTTTTTT.

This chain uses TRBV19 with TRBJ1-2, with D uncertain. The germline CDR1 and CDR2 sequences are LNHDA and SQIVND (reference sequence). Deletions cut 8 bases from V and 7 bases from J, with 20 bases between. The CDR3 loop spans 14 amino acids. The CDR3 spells CASQSHLDYSGYTF. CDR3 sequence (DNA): TGTGCCAGTCAAAGCCATTTAGACTATAGTGGCTACACCTTC.

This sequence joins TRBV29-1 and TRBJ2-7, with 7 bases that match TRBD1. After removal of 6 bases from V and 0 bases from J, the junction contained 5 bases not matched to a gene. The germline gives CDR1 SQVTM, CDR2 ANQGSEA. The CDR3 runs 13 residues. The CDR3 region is CSVCRDSSYEQYF. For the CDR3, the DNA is TGCAGCGTCTGCCGGGACAGCTCCTACGAGCAGTACTTC.

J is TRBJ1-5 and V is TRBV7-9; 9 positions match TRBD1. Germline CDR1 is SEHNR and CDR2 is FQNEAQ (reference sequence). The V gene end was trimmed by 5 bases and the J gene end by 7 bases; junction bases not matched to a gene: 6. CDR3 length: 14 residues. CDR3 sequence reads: CASSQQGAGQPQHF. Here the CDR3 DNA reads TGTGCCAGCAGCCAACAGGGGGCAGGGCAGCCCCAGCATTTT.

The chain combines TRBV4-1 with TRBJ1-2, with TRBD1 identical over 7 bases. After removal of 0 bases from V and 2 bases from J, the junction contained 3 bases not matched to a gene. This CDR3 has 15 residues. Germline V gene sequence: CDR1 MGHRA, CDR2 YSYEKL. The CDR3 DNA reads TGCGCCAGCAGCCAAGAAAGGGGGCAGAACTATGGCTACACCTTC. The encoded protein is CASSQERGQNYGYTF.

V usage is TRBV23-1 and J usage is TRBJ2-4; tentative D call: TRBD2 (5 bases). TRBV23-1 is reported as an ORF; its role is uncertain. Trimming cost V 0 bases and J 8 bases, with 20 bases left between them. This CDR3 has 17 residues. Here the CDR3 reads CASSQSLDSPSGDIQYF. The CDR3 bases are TGCGCCAGCAGTCAATCATTGGACTCACCATCAGGAGACATTCAGTACTTC.

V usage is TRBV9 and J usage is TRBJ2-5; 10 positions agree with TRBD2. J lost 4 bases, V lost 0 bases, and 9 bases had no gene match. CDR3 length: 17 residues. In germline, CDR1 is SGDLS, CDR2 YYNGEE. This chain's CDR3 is CASSVGLAGVVGETQYF. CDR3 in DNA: TGTGCCAGCAGCGTAGGGCTAGCGGGAGTTGTGGGAGAGACCCAGTACTTC.

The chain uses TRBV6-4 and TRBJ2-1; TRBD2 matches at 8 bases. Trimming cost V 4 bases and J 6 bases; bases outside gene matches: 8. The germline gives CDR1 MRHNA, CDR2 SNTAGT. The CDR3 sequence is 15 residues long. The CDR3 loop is CASSALAGGSNEQFF. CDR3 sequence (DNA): TGTGCCAGCAGTGCACTCGCGGGGGGATCCAATGAGCAGTTCTTC.

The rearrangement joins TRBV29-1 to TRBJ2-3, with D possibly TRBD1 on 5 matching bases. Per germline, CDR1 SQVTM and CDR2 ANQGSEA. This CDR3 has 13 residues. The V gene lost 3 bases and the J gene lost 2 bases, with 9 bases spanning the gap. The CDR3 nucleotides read TGCAGCGTTGATAGACAGTCCACAGATACGCAGTATTTT. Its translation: CSVDRQSTDTQYF.

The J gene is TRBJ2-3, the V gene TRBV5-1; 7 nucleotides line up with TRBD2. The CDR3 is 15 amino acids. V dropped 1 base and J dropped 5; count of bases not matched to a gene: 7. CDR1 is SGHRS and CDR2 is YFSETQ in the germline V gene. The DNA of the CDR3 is TGCGCCAGCAGCTTGAGGGCGGGAGCTGGAGATACGCAGTATTTT. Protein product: CASSLRAGAGDTQYF.

CDR3 nucleotides: TGTGCCAGCAGAGATCAAGGGGGTCCAGATACGCAGTATTTT. It translates to CASRDQGGPDTQYF. The J gene is TRBJ2-3, the V gene TRBV28; possibly TRBD1 for D (6 bases). V was shortened by 6 bases and J by 4 bases, with 14 bases between the two germline ends. This CDR3 is built from 14 residues. Germline CDR1 reads MDHEN; CDR2 reads SYDVKM.

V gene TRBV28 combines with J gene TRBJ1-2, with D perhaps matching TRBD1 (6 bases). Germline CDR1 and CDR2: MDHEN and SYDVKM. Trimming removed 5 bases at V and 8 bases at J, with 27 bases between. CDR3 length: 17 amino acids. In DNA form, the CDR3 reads TGTGCCAGCAGTCATAGGGGGAGGGGACTGACTATTAAGGGCTACACCTTC. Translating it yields CASSHRGRGLTIKGYTF.

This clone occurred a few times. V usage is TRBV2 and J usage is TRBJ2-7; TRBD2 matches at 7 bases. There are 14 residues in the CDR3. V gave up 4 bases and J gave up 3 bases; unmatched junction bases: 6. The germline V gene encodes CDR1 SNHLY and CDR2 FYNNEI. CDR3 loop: CASSGLARNYEQYF. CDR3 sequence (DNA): TGTGCCAGCAGTGGACTAGCTCGGAACTACGAGCAGTACTTC.

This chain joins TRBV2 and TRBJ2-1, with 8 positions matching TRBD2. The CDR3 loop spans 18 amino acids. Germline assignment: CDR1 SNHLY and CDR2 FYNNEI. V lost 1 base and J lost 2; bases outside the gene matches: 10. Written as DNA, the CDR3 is TGTGCCAGCAGTGAAGGGACTAGCTTCTCCGGGCCCTACAATGAGCAGTTCTTC. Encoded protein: CASSEGTSFSGPYNEQFF.

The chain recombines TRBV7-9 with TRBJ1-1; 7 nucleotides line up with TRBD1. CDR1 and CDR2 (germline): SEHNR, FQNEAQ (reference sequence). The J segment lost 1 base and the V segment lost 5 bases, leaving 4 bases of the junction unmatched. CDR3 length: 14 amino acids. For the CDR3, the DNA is TGTGCCAGCAGCCCCCGACAGGGGAACACTGAAGCTTTCTTT. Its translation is CASSPRQGNTEAFF.

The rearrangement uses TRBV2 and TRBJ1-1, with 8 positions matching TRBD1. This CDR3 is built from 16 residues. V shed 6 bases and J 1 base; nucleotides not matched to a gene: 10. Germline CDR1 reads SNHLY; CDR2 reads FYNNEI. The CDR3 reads CASRGADRGWNTEAFF. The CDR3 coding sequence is TGTGCCAGCAGGGGGGCCGACAGGGGCTGGAACACTGAAGCTTTCTTT.

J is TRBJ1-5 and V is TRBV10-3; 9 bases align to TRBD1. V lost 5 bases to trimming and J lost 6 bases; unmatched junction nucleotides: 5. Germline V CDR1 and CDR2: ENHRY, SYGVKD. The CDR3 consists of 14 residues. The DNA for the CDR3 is TGTGCCATCAGTCGGGGGACAGGGCTTCAGCCCCAGCATTTT. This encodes CAISRGTGLQPQHF.

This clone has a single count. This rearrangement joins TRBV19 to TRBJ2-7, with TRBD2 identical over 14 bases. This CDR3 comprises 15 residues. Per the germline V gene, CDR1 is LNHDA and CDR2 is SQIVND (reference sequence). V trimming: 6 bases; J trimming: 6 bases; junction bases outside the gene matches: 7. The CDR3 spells CASSAGTSGSSEQYF. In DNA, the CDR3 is TGTGCCAGTAGCGCCGGGACTAGCGGGAGTAGCGAGCAGTACTTC.

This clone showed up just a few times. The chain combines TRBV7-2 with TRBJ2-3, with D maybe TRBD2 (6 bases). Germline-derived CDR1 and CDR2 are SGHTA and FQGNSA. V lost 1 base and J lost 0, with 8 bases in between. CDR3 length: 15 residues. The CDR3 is CASSLDGTSTDTQYF. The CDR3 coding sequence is TGTGCCAGCAGCTTAGACGGGACTAGCACAGATACGCAGTATTTT.

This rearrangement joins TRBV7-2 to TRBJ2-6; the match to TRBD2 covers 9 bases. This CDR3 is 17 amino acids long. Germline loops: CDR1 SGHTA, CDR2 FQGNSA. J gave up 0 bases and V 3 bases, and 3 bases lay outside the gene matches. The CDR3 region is CASSLTSGASGANVLTF. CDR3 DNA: TGTGCCAGCAGCTTGACTAGCGGTGCCTCTGGGGCCAACGTCCTGACTTTC.

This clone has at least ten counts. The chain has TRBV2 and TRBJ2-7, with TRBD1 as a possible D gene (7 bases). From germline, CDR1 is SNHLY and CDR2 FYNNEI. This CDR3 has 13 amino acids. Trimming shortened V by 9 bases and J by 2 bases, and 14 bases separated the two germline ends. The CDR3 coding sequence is TGTGCCAGTGGAAGGAGGGGGCCCTACGAGCAGTACTTC. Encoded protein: CASGRRGPYEQYF.

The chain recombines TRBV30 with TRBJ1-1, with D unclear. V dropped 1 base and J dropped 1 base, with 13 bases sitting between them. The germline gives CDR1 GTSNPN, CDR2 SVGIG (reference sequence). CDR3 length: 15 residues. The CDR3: CAWSATGWENTEAFF. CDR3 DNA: TGTGCCTGGAGTGCGACGGGGTGGGAGAACACTGAAGCTTTCTTT.

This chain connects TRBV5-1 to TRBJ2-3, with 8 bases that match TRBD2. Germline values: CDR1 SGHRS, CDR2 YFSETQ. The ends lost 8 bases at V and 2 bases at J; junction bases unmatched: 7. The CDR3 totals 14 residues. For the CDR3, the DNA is TGCGCCAGTAAGCGGGGGCCAAACACAGATACGCAGTATTTT. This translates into CASKRGPNTDTQYF.

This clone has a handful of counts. The CDR3 here is CASSLQGLLETQYF. CDR3 nucleotide sequence: TGCGCCAGCAGCCTACAGGGTCTTTTAGAGACCCAGTACTTC. The chain has TRBV5-1 and TRBJ2-5, with D maybe TRBD1 (6 bases). Germline V CDR1 and CDR2: SGHRS, YFSETQ. The V gene lost 4 bases and the J gene lost 4 bases, with 14 bases spanning the gap. There are 14 residues in the CDR3.

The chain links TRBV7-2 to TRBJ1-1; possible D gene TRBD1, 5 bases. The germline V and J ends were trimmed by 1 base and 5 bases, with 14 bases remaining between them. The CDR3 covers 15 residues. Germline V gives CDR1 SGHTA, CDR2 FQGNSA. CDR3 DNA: TGTGCCAGCAGCTTAGATCAGGGTAGGATGACTGAAGCTTTCTTT. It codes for CASSLDQGRMTEAFF.

The CDR3 reads CASSYAGSPNEKLFF. CDR3 DNA sequence: TGTGCCAGCAGTTACGCCGGGTCTCCTAATGAAAAACTGTTTTTT. V usage is TRBV6-6 and J usage is TRBJ1-4, with unresolved D. The CDR3 covers 15 residues. The V end lost 2 bases, the J end lost 3 bases, and 10 bases lay between the germline ends. Germline assignment: CDR1 MNHNY and CDR2 SVGAGI (reference sequence).

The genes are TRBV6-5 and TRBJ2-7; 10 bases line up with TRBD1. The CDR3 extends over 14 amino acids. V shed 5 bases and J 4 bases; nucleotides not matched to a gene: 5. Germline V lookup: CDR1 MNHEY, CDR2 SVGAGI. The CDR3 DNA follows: TGTGCCAGCAGTCTGACAGGGGGCCTGTACGAGCAGTACTTC. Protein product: CASSLTGGLYEQYF.

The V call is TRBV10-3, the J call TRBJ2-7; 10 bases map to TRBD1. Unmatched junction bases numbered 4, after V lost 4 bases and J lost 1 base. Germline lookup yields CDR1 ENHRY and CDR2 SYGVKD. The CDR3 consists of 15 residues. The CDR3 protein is CAISVDRGLSYEQYF. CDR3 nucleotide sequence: TGTGCCATCAGTGTTGACAGGGGGCTGTCCTACGAGCAGTACTTC.